This T cell receptor (beta chain) was sequenced in a study of cytomegalovirus exposure and HLA in healthy donors. CDR1 is SGHAT and CDR2 is FQDESV in the germline V gene (reference sequence). V was pared by 5 bases and J by 8 bases, with 5 bases of the junction left unmatched. CDR3 size: 12 residues. Researchers ran the PCR with 60 Vbeta and 13 Jbeta primers. Only in-frame clones appear in the TCRdb table, and some are missing; sequencing was by immunoSEQ multiplex PCR. The repertoire table contains 40,000 to 45,000 clones. The gene calls are TRBV11-1 and TRBJ1-1; 7 bases align to TRBD1. This TCR was recovered from a woman aged 25 to 39 in good health and CMV-seronegative. Sequencing was performed on PBMCs. CDR3 loop: CASSPHRGEAFF. DNA of the CDR3: TGTGCCAGCAGCCCCCACAGGGGCGAAGCTTTCTTT.